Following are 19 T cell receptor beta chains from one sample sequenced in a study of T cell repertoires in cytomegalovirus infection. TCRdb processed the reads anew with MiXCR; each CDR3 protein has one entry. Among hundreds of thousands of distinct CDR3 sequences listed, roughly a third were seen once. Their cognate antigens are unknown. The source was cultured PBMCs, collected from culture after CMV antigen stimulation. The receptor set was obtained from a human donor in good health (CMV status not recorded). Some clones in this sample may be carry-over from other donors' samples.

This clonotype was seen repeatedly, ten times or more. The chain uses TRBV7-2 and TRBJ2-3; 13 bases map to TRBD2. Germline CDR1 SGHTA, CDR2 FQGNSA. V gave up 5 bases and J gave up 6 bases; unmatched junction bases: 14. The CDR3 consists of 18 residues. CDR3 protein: CASSPQGLLAGGLDTQYF. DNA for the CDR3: TGTGCCAGCAGCCCTCAAGGGCTACTAGCGGGGGGGCTCGATACGCAGTATTTT.

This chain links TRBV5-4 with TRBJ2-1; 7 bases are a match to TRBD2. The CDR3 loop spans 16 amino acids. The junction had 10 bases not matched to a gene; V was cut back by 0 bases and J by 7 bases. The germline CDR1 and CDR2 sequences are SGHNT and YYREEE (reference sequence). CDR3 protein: CASSLGRTRTWNEQFF. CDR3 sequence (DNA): TGTGCCAGCAGCTTGGGCAGGACTAGAACGTGGAATGAGCAGTTCTTC.

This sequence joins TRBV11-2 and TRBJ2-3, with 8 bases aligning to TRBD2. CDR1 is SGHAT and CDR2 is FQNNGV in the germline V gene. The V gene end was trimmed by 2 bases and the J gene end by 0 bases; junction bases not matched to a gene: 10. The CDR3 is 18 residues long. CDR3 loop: CASSLQRGTPTSTDTQYF. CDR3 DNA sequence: TGTGCCAGCAGCTTACAGCGGGGGACGCCAACTAGCACAGATACGCAGTATTTT. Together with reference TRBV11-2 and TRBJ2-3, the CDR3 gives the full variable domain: EAGVAQSPRYKIIEKRQSVAFWCNPISGHATLYWYQQILGQGPKLLIQFQNNGVVDDSQLPKDRFSAERLKGVDSTLKIQPAKLEDSAVYLCASSLQRGTPTSTDTQYFGPGTRLTVL.

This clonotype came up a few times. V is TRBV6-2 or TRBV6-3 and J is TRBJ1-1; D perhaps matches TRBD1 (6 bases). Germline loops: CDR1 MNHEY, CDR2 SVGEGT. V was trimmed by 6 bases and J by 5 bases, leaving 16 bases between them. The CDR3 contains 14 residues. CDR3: CASRPDSGVTEAFF. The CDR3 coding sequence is TGTGCCAGCAGACCGGACAGCGGAGTTACTGAAGCTTTCTTT.

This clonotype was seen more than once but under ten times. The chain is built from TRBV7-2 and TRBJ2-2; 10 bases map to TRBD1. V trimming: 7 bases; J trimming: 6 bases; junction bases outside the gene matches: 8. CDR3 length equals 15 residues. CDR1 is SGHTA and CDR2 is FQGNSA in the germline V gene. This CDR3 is CASTRDRGFAGELFF. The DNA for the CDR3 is TGTGCCAGCACCCGGGACAGGGGCTTTGCCGGGGAGCTGTTTTTT.

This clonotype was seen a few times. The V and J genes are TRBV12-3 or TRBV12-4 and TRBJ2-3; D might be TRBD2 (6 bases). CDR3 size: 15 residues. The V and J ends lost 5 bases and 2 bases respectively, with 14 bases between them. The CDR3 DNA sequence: TGTGCCAGCAGTCTTACTAGCCGGCCCACAGATACGCAGTATTTT. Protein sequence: CASSLTSRPTDTQYF.

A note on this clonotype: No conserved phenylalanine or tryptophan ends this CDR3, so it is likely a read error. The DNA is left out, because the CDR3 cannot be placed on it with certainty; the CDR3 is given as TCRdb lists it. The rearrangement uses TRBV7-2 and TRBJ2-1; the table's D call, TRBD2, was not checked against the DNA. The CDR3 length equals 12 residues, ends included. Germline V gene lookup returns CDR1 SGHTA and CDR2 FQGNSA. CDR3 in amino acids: CASSLEIRALAP.

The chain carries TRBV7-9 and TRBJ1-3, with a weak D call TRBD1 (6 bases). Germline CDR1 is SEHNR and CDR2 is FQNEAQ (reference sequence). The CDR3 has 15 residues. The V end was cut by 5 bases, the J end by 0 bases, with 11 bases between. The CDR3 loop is CASSLTGSSGNTIYF. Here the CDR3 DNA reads TGTGCCAGCAGCCTCACAGGGAGCTCTGGAAACACCATATATTTT.

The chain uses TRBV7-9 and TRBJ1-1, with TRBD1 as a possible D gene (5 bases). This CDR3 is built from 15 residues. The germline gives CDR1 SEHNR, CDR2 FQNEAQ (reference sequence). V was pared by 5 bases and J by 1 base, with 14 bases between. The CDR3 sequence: CASSPSTGGNTEAFF. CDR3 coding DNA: TGTGCCAGCAGCCCGTCAACAGGTGGGAACACTGAAGCTTTCTTT.

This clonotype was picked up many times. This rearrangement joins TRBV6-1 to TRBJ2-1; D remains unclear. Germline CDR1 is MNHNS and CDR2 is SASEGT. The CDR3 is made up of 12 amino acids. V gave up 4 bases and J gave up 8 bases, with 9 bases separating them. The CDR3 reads CASSGPVDEQFF. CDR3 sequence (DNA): TGTGCCAGCAGTGGACCTGTGGATGAGCAGTTCTTC.

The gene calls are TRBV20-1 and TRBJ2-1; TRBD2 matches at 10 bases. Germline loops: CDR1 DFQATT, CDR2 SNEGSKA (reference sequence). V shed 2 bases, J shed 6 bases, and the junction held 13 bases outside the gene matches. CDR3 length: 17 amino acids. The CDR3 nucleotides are TGCAGTGCTAGACCCCCCGTGAGGACTAGCGGCCTCAATGAGCAGTTCTTC. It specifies CSARPPVRTSGLNEQFF.

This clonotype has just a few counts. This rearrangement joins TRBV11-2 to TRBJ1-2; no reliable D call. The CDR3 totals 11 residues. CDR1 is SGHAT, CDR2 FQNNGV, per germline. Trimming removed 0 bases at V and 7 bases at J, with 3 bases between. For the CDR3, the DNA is TGTGCCAGCAGCTTAGAGCGTGGCTACACCTTC. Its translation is CASSLERGYTF.

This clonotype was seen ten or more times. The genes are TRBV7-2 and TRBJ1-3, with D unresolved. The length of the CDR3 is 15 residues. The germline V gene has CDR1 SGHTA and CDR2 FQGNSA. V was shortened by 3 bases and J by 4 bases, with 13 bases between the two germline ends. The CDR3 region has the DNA TGTGCCAGCAGCTTCAAGCCTAGCACGGGAAACACCATATATTTT. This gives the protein CASSFKPSTGNTIYF.

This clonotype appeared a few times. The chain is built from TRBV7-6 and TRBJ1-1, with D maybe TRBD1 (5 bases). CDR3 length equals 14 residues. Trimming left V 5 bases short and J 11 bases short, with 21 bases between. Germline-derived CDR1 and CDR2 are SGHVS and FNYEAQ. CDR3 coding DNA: TGTGCCAGCAGCCCCGGTAGGGGCGAGTTCGGGGCTTTCTTT. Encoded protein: CASSPGRGEFGAFF.

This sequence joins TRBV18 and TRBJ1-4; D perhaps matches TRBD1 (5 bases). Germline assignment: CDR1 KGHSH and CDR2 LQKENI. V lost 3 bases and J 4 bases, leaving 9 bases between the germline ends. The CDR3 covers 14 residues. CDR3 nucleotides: TGTGCCAGCTCACCGGACCAGGGTAATGAAAAACTGTTTTTT. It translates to CASSPDQGNEKLFF. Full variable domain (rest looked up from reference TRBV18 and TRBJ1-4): NAGVMQNPRHLVRRRGQEARLRCSPMKGHSHVYWYRQLPEEGLKFMVYLQKENIIDESGMPKERFSAEFPKEGPSILRIQQVVRGDSAAYFCASSPDQGNEKLFFGSGTQLSVL.

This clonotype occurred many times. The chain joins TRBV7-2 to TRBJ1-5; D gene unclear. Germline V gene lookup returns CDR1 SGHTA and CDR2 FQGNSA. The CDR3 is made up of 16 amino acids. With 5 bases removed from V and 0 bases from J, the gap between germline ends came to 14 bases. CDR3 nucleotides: TGTGCCAGCAGCCTCCTCGGCGTTGATAGCAATCAGCCCCAGCATTTT. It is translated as CASSLLGVDSNQPQHF.

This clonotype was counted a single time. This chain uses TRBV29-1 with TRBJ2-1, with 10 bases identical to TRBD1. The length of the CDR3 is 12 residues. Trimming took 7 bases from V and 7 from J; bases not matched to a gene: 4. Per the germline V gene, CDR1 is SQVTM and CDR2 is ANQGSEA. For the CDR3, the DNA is TGCAGCGAGGGGACAGGGGTTAATGAGCAGTTCTTC. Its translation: CSEGTGVNEQFF.

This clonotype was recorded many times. The CDR3 is CASSLGGTAGNTIYF. In DNA, the CDR3 is TGTGCCAGCAGTTTAGGTGGGACGGCTGGAAACACCATATATTTT. This chain links TRBV28 with TRBJ1-3; tentative D call: TRBD1 (5 bases). The germline CDR1 and CDR2 sequences are MDHEN and SYDVKM. The CDR3 length is 15 residues. The ends were cut back, 2 bases at V and 2 bases at J, with 10 bases in the middle.

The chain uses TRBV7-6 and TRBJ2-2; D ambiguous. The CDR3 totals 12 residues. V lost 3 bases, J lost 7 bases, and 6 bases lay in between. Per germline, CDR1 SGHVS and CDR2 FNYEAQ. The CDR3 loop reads CASSLSYGELFF. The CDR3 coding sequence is TGTGCCAGCAGCTTGAGCTACGGGGAGCTGTTTTTT.